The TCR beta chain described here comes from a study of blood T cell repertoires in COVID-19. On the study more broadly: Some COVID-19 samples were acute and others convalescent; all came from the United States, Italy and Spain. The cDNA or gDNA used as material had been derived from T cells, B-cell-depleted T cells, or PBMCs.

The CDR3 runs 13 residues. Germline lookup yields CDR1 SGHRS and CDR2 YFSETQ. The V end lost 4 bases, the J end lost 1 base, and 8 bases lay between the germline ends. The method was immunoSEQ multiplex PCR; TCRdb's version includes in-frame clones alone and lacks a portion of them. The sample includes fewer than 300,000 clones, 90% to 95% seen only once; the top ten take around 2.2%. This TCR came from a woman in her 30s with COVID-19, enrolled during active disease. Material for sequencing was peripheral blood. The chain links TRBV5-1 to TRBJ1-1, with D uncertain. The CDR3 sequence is CASSISWNTEAFF. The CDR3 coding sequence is TGCGCCAGCAGCATATCTTGGAACACTGAAGCTTTCTTT.